Below, one T cell receptor (beta chain) is given with its context. Data came from immunoSEQ multiplex PCR; TCRdb stores just in-frame clones and leaves some out. The sample carries tens of thousands of clones, about nine tenths recorded once. The data belong to a study of blood T cell repertoires in COVID-19. Sequencing was done on a sample of peripheral blood. This receptor was identified in a human donor in a cohort sampled during active COVID-19.

DNA of the CDR3: TGTGCCAGCAGCCCCGGGTCTGTTCCGGAGACCCAGTACTTC. Its translation is CASSPGSVPETQYF. This chain joins TRBV11-2 and TRBJ2-5; D is unresolved. Trimming removed 5 bases from V and 5 bases from J, with 15 bases in between. CDR1 and CDR2 from the germline V gene are SGHAT and FQNNGV. This CDR3 spans 14 amino acids.